The rows below give T cell receptor beta chains drawn from one sample of a study of T cell responses to AZD1222 COVID-19 vaccine. The protocol was immunoSEQ multiplex PCR, while the TCRdb copy is restricted to in-frame clones and leaves out a portion. The repertoire holds nearly 110,000 clones, with about 90% as singletons. The sample consisted of peripheral blood, taken 28 days after the second AZD1222 dose. Receptor source: an adult who received the AZD1222 COVID-19 vaccine. Both conserved end residues are trimmed from each CDR3. Fields, in order: V gene, J gene, D gene, CDR3 protein. D genes are given only for firm matches.

V gene: TRBV6-6; J gene: TRBJ2-7; D gene: NA; CDR3 protein: ASSYGAGEQY
V gene: TRBV6-2/TRBV6-3; J gene: TRBJ2-7; D gene: NA; CDR3 protein: ASSPAYEQY
V gene: TRBV13; J gene: TRBJ2-1; D gene: NA; CDR3 protein: ASSLTANSYNEQF
V gene: TRBV7-2; J gene: TRBJ1-4; D gene: NA; CDR3 protein: ASSYLGASEKLF
V gene: TRBV7-2; J gene: TRBJ1-2; D gene: NA; CDR3 protein: ASSLRQGYT
V gene: TRBV18; J gene: TRBJ1-5; D gene: TRBD1; CDR3 protein: ASSPGTGQVNQPQH
V gene: TRBV29-1; J gene: TRBJ2-2; D gene: NA; CDR3 protein: SVESGGEVTGELF
V gene: TRBV10-3; J gene: TRBJ1-2; D gene: NA; CDR3 protein: AIREDGASYGYT
V gene: TRBV5-6; J gene: TRBJ2-7; D gene: NA; CDR3 protein: ASSLDSEGC
V gene: TRBV29-1; J gene: TRBJ1-1; D gene: NA; CDR3 protein: SAPAPVGTEAF
V gene: TRBV18; J gene: TRBJ1-4; D gene: NA; CDR3 protein: ASCEGINEKLF
V gene: TRBV21-1; J gene: TRBJ1-3; D gene: NA; CDR3 protein: AGDSSGNTIY
V gene: TRBV19; J gene: TRBJ1-6; D gene: NA; CDR3 protein: ASSPSLPSPLH
V gene: TRBV7-9; J gene: TRBJ2-1; D gene: NA; CDR3 protein: ASSPQAEQF
V gene: TRBV14; J gene: TRBJ1-2; D gene: NA; CDR3 protein: ASSQAQVNYGYT
V gene: TRBV5-1; J gene: TRBJ1-3; D gene: NA; CDR3 protein: ASSEGLRGPSGNTIY
V gene: TRBV29-1; J gene: TRBJ2-2; D gene: TRBD1; CDR3 protein: SVEFQGAVTGELF
V gene: TRBV7-9; J gene: TRBJ2-3; D gene: NA; CDR3 protein: ASSLTGVNTDTQY
V gene: TRBV2; J gene: TRBJ2-1; D gene: NA; CDR3 protein: ASSEVGGEGEQF
V gene: TRBV7-2; J gene: TRBJ2-7; D gene: NA; CDR3 protein: ASSLDAGPRYEQY
V gene: TRBV18; J gene: TRBJ2-5; D gene: NA; CDR3 protein: ASSQEGVKETQY
V gene: TRBV2; J gene: TRBJ2-7; D gene: TRBD1; CDR3 protein: ASISPPGTGEYKQY
V gene: TRBV14; J gene: TRBJ2-1; D gene: TRBD2; CDR3 protein: ASSPHLAGGYNEQF
V gene: TRBV30; J gene: TRBJ2-7; D gene: NA; CDR3 protein: AWSVPGKRAYEQY
V gene: TRBV7-9; J gene: TRBJ2-1; D gene: NA; CDR3 protein: AVLDPPPEQF
V gene: TRBV7-3; J gene: TRBJ2-2; D gene: NA; CDR3 protein: ASSVVIPGELF
V gene: TRBV12-3/TRBV12-4; J gene: TRBJ2-1; D gene: TRBD2; CDR3 protein: ASSVPGLAGQF
V gene: TRBV5-1; J gene: TRBJ2-7; D gene: TRBD1; CDR3 protein: ASSLGGTEREQY
V gene: TRBV7-2; J gene: TRBJ2-3; D gene: TRBD2; CDR3 protein: ASSTGLAGGPSDTQY
V gene: TRBV5-5; J gene: TRBJ1-6; D gene: NA; CDR3 protein: ASSLGGNNSPLH
V gene: TRBV5-1; J gene: TRBJ1-2; D gene: NA; CDR3 protein: ASSLEVRVQPTNYGYT
V gene: TRBV5-8; J gene: TRBJ1-5; D gene: NA; CDR3 protein: ASSLVINVDSNQPQH
V gene: TRBV27; J gene: TRBJ2-7; D gene: NA; CDR3 protein: ASSSITTGRGVGYEQY
V gene: TRBV11-3; J gene: TRBJ2-1; D gene: NA; CDR3 protein: ASSTSGARDEQF
V gene: TRBV19; J gene: TRBJ1-1; D gene: NA; CDR3 protein: ASSIHQKGTEAF
V gene: TRBV21-1; J gene: TRBJ2-1; D gene: NA; CDR3 protein: ASSKGSLTQGEQF